This T cell receptor beta chain was identified in a study of response to subunit inactivated influenza vaccine. Study-level points and caveats: Each seasonal flu vaccination may recruit only limited new T cells, authors suggested.

A single record per CDR3 protein comes from TCRdb applying MiXCR to the RT-PCR reads. The data contain about 620,000 distinct CDR3 sequences, around 11% of them singletons. Trimming at V came to 2 bases and at J to 1 base, leaving 7 bases not matched to a gene. The CDR3 runs 17 residues. Germline CDR1 SGHTA, CDR2 FQGNSA. In this sample, this clonotype turned up a few times. Its antigen remains unknown. The sample was also linked to a second study, of T cells expressing NK-cell markers. That study reports: 5'RACE template switching with UMIs generated TCR beta cDNA. HCMV seropositivity marked seven of the eight sequenced donors; one was seronegative. The contribution of dominant NKG2C+ clonotypes to CD8+ T cells in a handful of donors was roughly 1.0-7.5%. Nothing established the HCMV specificity of expanded NKG2C+ T cell clones.

This receptor was obtained from a man aged 45-65 years who received an inactivated influenza vaccine. The J gene is TRBJ2-1, the V gene TRBV7-2; TRBD2 matches 8 bases. This sample comprised PBMCs from blood, obtained on the day of vaccination. CDR3 in amino acids: CASSLLGSGSSYNEQFF. The CDR3 DNA is TGTGCCAGCAGCTTACTGGGGAGCGGGAGTTCCTACAATGAGCAGTTCTTC.